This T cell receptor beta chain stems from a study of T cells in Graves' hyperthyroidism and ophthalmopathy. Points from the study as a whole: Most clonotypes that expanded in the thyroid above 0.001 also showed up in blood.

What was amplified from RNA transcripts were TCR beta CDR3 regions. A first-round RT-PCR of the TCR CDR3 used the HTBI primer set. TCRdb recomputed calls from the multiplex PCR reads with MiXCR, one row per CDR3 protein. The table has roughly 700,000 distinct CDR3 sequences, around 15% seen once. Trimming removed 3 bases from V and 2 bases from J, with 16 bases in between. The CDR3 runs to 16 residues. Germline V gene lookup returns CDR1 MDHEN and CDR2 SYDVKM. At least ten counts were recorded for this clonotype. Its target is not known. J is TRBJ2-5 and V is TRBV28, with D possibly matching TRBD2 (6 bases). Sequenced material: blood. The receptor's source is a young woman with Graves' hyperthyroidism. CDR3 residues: CASSFSWREKQETQYF. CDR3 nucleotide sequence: TGTGCCAGCAGTTTCAGCTGGCGGGAAAAACAAGAGACCCAGTACTTC.